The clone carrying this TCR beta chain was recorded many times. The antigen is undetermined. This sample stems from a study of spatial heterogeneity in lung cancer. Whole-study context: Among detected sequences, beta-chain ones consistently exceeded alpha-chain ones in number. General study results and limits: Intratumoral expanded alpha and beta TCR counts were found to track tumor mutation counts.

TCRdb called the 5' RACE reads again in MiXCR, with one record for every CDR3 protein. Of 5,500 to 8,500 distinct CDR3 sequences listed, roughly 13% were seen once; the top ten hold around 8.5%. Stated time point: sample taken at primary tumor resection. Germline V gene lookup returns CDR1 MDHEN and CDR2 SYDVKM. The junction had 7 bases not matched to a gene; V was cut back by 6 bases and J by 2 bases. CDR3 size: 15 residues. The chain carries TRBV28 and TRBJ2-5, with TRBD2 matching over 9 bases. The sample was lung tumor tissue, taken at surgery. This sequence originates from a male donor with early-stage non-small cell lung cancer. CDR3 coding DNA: TGTGCCAGCAGCGAGCGGGGGGCCACTCAAGAGACCCAGTACTTC. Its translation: CASSERGATQETQYF.